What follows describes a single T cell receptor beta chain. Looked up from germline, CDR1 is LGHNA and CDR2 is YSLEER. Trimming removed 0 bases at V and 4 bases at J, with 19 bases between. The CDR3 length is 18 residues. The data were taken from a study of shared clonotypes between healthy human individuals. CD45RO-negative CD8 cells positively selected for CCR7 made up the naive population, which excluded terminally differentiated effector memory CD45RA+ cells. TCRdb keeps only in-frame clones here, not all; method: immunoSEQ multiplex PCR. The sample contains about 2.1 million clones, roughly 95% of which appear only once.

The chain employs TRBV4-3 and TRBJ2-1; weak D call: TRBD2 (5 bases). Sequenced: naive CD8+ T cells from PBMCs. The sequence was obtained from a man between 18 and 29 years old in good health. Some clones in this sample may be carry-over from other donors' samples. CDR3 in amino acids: CASSQEAAVGVSYNEQFF. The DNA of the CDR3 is TGCGCCAGCAGCCAAGAGGCGGCGGTGGGAGTGTCTTACAATGAGCAGTTCTTC.